Listed below are T cell receptor beta chains from one sample, sequenced in a study of blood T cell repertoires in COVID-19. Produced via immunoSEQ multiplex PCR; TCRdb's table is partial and in-frame only. This table holds 190,000 or so clones, roughly 80% found once. The sequencing input was peripheral blood. The receptor set was obtained from a man between 60 and 70 years old with COVID-19, enrolled during active disease. CDR3s leave out the opening cysteine and the closing phenylalanine or tryptophan.

v_call	cdr3_aa
TRBV10-3	AIRRRTGEKLF
TRBV7-9	ASSSLAGVTEAF
TRBV27	ASRSGQVTESPLH
TRBV3-1/TRBV3-2	ASSPSDRGTAGYT
TRBV11-2	ASRPRDREDNSPLH
TRBV10-2	ASSERGSGYT
TRBV2	ASAGEGSGELF
TRBV11-2	ASSLTSAYGYT
TRBV3-1/TRBV3-2	ASSPASGTQY
TRBV5-1	ASSLDSGEQF
TRBV4-1	ASSQVGLGSPLH